This T cell receptor beta chain was sequenced for a study of tumor and adjacent non-tumor tissue in lung cancer (dated by TCRdb to between 2018 and 2020). Broadly, across the study: The cohort included more than nine adenocarcinoma, 2 squamous cell carcinoma and 1 small cell lung cancer patients. The roughly 15 patients were aged about 31 to 76 years, included 10 men and 5 women, and had TNM stage I to III disease. In total, sequencing yielded approximately 130,000,000 productive TCRbeta reads, which works out to an average of approximately 4 million reads per sample. The study compared bulk TCRbeta repertoires from lung tumor tissue and matched distant non-tumor lung tissue of approximately 14 lung cancer patients. TCRbeta CDR3 sequencing was performed on approximately 30 paired specimens, with one tumor sample and one normal lung sample collected per patient.

The library was obtained by multiplex PCR. Sequencing instrument: Illumina HiSeq 2500. TCRbeta libraries were built by three rounds of nested PCR using primers (Table S4), following protocols modified from ARM-PCR. Before sequencing, PCR products in the 200-500 bp range were cut out of the gel and cleaned up using the QIAquick gel extraction kit. Per the source publication's procedure: Reads were cleaned with Trimmomatic, merged with FLASH into complete CDR3 sequences, and assigned to V(D)J germline segments with MiTCR. Clonal diversity was computed as the inverse Simpson's index with VDJtools. Productive reads were defined as in-frame sequences without a premature stop codon. TCRdb applied fastp at Q25 and MiXCR to the public reads, then kept only in-frame beta chains. CDR3 protein duplicates are merged, each entry listing the most common genes and DNA. The V and J calls shown here were made by TCRdb, not taken from the authors' results. The sample includes approximately 120,000 distinct CDR3 sequences, with 66% observed a single time. Of the sample, roughly 13% is held by the ten largest clones.

RNA was isolated from bulk unsorted tissue, and RNA quality was assessed with a NanoDrop ND-1000 and an Agilent 2100. All donors had newly diagnosed lung cancer, had not received prior chemotherapy, and were admitted for thoracic surgery in China between August and November 2014. Patients who had received previous radiotherapy or chemotherapy, or who had another concurrent cancer, were excluded from the study. Surgical tissue pieces of roughly 1-2 cm3 were preserved in RNAlater solution and stored at -80 °C until use. What the authors observed across the whole study: Significantly higher TCR diversity was found in younger patients, and higher tumor TCR diversity was associated with shorter overall and disease-free survival. Tumor tissue showed significantly higher TCR diversity (inverse Simpson) than normal lung tissue, at roughly 390 vs 170 (P = 0.0075, Mann-Whitney U test). The top 100 clones made up a significantly larger cumulative share of the repertoire in normal lung than in tumor tissue. With only about 16 patients in the cohort, the authors noted that larger samples and more detailed clinical data are needed. The methods do not name the sequencing platform or mention unique molecular identifiers. Peripheral blood was not sequenced, so blood TCRbeta repertoires in these lung cancer patients were not examined.

CDR1 and CDR2, per the germline V gene (reference sequence), are DFQATT and SNEGSKA. At the junction V is shortened by 5 bases and J by 2 bases; bases outside the gene matches: 2. The CDR3 is made up of 14 amino acids, end residues included. The entry retains the CDR3 DNA only, 42 bases that are in frame from base 1. About this clonotype itself: Its cognate antigen has yet to be identified. Being one base from a much bigger clone, this may be a read error. The CDR3 does not close with the conserved phenylalanine or tryptophan, likely indicating a read error.

The sequence was collected from a young man with non-small cell lung cancer. In this chain, TRBV20-1 is recombined with TRBJ2-7, and TRBD2 matches 14 of the central bases. The sequenced material came from lung tumor tissue. The CDR3 protein is CSAGGLAGAYEQYL. The nucleotide sequence is given as TGCAGTGCTGGGGGACTAGCGGGAGCCTACGAGCAGTACTTA.